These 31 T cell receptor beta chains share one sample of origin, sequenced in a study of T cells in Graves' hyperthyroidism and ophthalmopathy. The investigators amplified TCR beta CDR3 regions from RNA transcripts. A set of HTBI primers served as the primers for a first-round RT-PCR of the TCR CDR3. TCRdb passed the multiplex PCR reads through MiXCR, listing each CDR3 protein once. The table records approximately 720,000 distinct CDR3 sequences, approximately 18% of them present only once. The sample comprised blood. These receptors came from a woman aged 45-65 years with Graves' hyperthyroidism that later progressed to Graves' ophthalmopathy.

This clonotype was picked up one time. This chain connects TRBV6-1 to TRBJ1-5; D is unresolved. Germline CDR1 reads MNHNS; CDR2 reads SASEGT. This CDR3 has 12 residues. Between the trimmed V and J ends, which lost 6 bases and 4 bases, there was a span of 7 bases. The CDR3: CASRKQNQPQHF. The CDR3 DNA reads TGTGCCAGCAGAAAGCAAAATCAGCCCCAGCATTTT.

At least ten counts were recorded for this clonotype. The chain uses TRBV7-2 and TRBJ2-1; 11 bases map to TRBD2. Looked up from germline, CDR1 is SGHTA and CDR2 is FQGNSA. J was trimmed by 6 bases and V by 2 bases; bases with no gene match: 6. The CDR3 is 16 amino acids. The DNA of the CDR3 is TGTGCCAGCAGCTTATCCACTAGCGGGGGTTTCAATGAGCAGTTCTTC. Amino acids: CASSLSTSGGFNEQFF.

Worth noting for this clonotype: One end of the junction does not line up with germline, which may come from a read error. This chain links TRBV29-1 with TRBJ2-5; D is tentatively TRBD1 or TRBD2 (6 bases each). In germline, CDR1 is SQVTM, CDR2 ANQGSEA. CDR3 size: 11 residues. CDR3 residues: CSVSEGETQCF. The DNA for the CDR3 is TGCAGCGTCTCGGAGGGGGAGACCCAGTGCTTC.

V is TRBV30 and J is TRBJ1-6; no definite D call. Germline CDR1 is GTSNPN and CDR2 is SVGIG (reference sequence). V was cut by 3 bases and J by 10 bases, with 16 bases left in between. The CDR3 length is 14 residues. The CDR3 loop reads CAWRTTVDGSPLHF. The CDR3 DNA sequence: TGTGCCTGGAGGACGACGGTGGACGGCTCACCCCTCCACTTT.

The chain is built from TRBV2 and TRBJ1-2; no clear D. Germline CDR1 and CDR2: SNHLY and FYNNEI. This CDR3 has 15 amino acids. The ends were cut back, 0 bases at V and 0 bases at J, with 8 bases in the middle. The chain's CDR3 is CASSEARLTNYGYTF. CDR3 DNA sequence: TGTGCCAGCAGTGAAGCCAGACTAACTAACTATGGCTACACCTTC.

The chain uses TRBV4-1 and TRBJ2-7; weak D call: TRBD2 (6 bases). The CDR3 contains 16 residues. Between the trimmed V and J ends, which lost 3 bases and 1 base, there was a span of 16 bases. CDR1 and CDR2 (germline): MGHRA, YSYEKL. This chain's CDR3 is CASSQRGRNYSYEQYF. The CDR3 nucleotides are TGCGCCAGCAGCCAGCGGGGACGGAACTATTCCTACGAGCAGTACTTC.

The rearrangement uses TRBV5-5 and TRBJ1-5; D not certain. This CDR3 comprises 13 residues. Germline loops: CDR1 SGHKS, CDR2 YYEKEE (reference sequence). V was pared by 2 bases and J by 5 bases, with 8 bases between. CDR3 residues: CASSFQVDQPQHF. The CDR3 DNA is TGTGCCAGCAGCTTTCAAGTCGATCAGCCCCAGCATTTT.

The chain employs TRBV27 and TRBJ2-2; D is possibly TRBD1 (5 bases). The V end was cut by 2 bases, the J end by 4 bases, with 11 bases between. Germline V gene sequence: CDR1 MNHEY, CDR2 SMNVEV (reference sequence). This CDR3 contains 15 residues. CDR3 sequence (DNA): TGTGCCAGCAGTTTAGGACACGACCCCACCGGGGAGCTGTTTTTT. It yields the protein CASSLGHDPTGELFF.

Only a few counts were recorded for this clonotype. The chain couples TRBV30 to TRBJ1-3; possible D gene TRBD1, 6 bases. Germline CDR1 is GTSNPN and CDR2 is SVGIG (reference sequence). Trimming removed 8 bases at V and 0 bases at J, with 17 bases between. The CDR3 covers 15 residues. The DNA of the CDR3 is TGTGCCCAATCCCCGGGACACGACTCTGGAAACACCATATATTTT. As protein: CAQSPGHDSGNTIYF.

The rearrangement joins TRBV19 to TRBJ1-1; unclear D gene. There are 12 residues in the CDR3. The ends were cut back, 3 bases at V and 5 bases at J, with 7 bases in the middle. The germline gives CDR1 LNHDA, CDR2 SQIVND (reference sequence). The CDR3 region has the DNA TGTGCCAGTAGTATTGGTCCGACTGAAGCTTTCTTT. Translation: CASSIGPTEAFF. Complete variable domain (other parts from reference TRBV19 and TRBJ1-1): DGGITQSPKYLFRKEGQNVTLSCEQNLNHDAMYWYRQDPGQGLRLIYYSQIVNDFQKGDIAEGYSVSREKKESFPLTVTSAQKNPTAFYLCASSIGPTEAFFGQGTRLTVV.

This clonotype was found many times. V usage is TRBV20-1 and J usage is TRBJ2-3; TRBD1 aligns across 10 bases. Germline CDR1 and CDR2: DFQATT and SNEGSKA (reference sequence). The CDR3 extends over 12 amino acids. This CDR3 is CSGTGDFDTQYF. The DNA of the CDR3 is TGCTCCGGGACAGGGGATTTCGATACGCAGTATTTT.

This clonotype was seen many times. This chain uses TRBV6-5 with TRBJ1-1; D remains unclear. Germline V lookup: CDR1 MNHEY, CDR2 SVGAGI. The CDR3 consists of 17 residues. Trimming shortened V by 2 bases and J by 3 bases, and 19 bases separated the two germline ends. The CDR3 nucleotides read TGTGCCAGCAGTTACGCCCCTCCAGAGACGCAGTACACTGAAGCTTTCTTT. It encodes CASSYAPPETQYTEAFF.

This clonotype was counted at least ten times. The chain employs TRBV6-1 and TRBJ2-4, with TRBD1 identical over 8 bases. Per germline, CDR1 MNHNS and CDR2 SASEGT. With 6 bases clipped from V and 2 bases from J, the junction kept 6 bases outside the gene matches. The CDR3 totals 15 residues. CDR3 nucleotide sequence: TGTGCCAGCAGCGTGGACAGGGCGACCAAAAACATTCAGTACTTC. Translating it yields CASSVDRATKNIQYF.

The CDR3 spells CASSPRVGTGEKLFF. CDR3 DNA sequence: TGTGCCAGCAGCCCTAGGGTGGGGACAGGGGAAAAACTGTTTTTT. V and J are TRBV7-8 and TRBJ1-4, with 9 positions matching TRBD1. The CDR3 spans 15 residues. Per the germline V gene, CDR1 is SGHVS and CDR2 is FQNEAQ. The junction had 9 bases not matched to a gene; V was cut back by 5 bases and J by 8 bases. The full variable domain, rest sourced from reference TRBV7-8 and TRBJ1-4, is GAGVSQSPRYKVAKRGQDVALRCDPISGHVSLFWYQQALGQGPEFLTYFQNEAQLDKSGLPSDRFFAERPEGSVSTLKIQRTQQEDSAVYLCASSPRVGTGEKLFFGSGTQLSVL.

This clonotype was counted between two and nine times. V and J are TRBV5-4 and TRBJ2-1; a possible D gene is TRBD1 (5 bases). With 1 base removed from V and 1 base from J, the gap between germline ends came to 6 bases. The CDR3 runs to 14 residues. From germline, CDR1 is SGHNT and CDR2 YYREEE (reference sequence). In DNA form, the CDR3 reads TGTGCCAGCAGCTTGAAGGGGTCCTACAATGAGCAGTTCTTC. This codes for CASSLKGSYNEQFF.

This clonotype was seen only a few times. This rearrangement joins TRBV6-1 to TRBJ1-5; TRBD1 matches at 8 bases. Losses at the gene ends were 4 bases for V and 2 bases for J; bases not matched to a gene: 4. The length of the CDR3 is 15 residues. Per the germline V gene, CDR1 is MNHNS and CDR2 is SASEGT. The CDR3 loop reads CASSGGQARNQPQHF. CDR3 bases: TGTGCCAGCAGTGGGGGACAGGCCCGCAATCAGCCCCAGCATTTT.

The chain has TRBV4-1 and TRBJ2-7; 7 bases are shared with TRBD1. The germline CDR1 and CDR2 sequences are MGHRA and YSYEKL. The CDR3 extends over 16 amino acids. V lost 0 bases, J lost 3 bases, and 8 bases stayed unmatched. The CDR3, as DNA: TGCGCCAGCAGCCAAGATATAAGCAGGGGGAGCTACGAGCAGTACTTC. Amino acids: CASSQDISRGSYEQYF.

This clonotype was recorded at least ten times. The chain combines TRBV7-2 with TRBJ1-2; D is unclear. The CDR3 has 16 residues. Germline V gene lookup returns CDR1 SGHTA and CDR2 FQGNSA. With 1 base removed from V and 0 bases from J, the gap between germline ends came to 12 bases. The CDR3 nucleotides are TGTGCCAGCAGCTTAGTCCTCGGGATTGCTAACTATGGCTACACCTTC. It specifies CASSLVLGIANYGYTF.

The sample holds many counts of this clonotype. CDR3 in DNA: TGTGCCAGCAGCCAAGAGGGACACCTGAACACTGAAGCTTTCTTT. It specifies CASSQEGHLNTEAFF. V usage is TRBV2 and J usage is TRBJ1-1; possibly TRBD1 for D (6 bases). This CDR3 region has 15 residues. In germline, CDR1 is SNHLY, CDR2 FYNNEI. V was pared by 6 bases and J by 0 bases, with 14 bases between. Drawing the rest from reference TRBV2 and TRBJ1-1, the complete variable domain is EPEVTQTPSHQVTQMGQEVILRCVPISNHLYFYWYRQILGQKVEFLVSFYNNEISEKSEIFDDQFSVERPDGSNFTLKIRSTKLEDSAMYFCASSQEGHLNTEAFFGQGTRLTVV.

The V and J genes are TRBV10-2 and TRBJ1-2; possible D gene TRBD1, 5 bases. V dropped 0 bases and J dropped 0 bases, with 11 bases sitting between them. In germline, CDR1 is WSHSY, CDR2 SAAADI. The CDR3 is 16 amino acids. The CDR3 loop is CASSESPGGANYGYTF. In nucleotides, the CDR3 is TGCGCCAGCAGTGAGTCTCCGGGGGGGGCTAACTATGGCTACACCTTC.

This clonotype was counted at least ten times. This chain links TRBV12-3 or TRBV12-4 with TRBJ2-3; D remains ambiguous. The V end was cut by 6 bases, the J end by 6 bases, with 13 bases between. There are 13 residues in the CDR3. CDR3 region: CASSLFLMDTQYF. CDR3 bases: TGTGCCAGCAGCCTTTTCTTAATGGATACGCAGTATTTT.

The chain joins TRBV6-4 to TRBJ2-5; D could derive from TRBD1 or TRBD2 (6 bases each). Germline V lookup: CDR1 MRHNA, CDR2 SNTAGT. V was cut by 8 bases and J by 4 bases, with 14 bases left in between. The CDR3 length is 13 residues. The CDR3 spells CASRGGPGETQYF. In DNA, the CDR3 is TGTGCCAGCCGAGGGGGGCCAGGAGAGACCCAGTACTTC.

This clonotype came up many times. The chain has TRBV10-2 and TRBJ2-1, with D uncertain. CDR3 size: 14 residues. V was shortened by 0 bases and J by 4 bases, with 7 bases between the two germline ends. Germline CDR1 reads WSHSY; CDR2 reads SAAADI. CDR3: CASSESSQYNEQFF. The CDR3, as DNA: TGCGCCAGCAGTGAGTCTTCTCAATACAATGAGCAGTTCTTC.

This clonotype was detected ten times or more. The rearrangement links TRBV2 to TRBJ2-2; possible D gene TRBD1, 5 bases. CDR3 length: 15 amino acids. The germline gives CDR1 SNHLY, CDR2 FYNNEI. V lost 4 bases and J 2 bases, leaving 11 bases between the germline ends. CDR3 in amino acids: CASSGTTLNTGELFF. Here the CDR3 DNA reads TGTGCCAGCAGTGGGACAACCCTAAACACCGGGGAGCTGTTTTTT. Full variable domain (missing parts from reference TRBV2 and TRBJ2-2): EPEVTQTPSHQVTQMGQEVILRCVPISNHLYFYWYRQILGQKVEFLVSFYNNEISEKSEIFDDQFSVERPDGSNFTLKIRSTKLEDSAMYFCASSGTTLNTGELFFGEGSRLTVL.

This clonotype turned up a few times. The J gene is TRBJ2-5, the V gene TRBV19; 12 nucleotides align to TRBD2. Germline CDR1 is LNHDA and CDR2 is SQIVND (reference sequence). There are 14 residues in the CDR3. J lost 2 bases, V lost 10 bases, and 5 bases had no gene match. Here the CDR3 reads CATQGLAGQETQYF. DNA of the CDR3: TGTGCCACACAAGGACTAGCGGGGCAAGAGACCCAGTACTTC.

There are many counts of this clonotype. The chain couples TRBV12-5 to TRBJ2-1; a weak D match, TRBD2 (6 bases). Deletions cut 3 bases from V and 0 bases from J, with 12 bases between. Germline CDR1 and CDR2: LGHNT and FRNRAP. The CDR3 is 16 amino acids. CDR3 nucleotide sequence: TGTGCTAGTGGTTTACCCGGGGGTTCCTCCTACAATGAGCAGTTCTTC. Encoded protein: CASGLPGGSSYNEQFF.

For the CDR3, the DNA is TGTGCCAGCAGTTTCTCGGGCAGAACGGAATCGGAGGAACTGTTTTTT. This codes for CASSFSGRTESEELFF. The rearrangement uses TRBV12-3 or TRBV12-4 and TRBJ1-4, with D unresolved. The CDR3 loop spans 16 amino acids. Trimming shortened V by 3 bases and J by 12 bases, and 23 bases separated the two germline ends.

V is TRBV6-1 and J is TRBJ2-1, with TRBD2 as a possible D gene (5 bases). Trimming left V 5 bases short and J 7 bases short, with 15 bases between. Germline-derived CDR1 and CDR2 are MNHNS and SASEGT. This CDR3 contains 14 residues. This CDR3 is CASSPNFRENEQFF. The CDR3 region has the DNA TGTGCCAGCAGTCCCAACTTTCGGGAAAATGAGCAGTTCTTC.

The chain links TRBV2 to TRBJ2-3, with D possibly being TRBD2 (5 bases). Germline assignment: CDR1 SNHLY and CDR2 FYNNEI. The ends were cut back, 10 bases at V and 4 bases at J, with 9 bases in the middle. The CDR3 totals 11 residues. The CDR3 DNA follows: TGTGCCACCAAACTAGCAGATACGCAGTATTTT. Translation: CATKLADTQYF.

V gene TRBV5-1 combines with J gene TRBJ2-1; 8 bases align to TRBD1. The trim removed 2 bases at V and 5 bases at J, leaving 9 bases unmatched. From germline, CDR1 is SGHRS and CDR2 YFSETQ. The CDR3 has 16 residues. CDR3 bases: TGCGCCAGCAGCTTAGTCCCGGGACAGGCTAACAATGAGCAGTTCTTC. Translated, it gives CASSLVPGQANNEQFF.

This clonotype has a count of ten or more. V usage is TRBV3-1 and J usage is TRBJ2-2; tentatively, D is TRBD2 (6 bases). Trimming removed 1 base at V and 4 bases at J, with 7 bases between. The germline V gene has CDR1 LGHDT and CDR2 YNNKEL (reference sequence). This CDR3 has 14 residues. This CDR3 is CASSQGRVTGELFF. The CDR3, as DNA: TGTGCCAGCAGCCAAGGGAGGGTCACCGGGGAGCTGTTTTTT.